This T cell receptor beta chain was recovered during a study of T cells in Graves' hyperthyroidism and ophthalmopathy. Findings and limits, study-wide: Blood also carried most thyroid clonotypes expanded above 0.001. The model predicted ophthalmopathy a median 6.5 months before onset. Through a model of 13 V-J features, ophthalmopathy was separated from stable hyperthyroidism.

For this clonotype: Its antigen is undetermined.

This sample holds PBMCs from 10 ml fresh peripheral blood. Amplified TCR beta CDR3 regions derived from RNA transcripts. The TCR CDR3 was amplified in a first-round RT-PCR using the HTBI primer set. TCRdb ran MiXCR on the multiplex PCR reads and lists one entry per CDR3 protein. The repertoire consists of about 330,000 distinct CDR3 sequences, with roughly 13% occurring once and the leading ten covering roughly 33%. This CDR3 region has 13 residues. Trimming took off 6 bases at V and 5 bases at J, with 10 bases between the two ends. This TCR was recovered from a middle-aged woman with Graves' ophthalmopathy. The sequencing input was blood. The chain has TRBV12-3 or TRBV12-4 and TRBJ1-4, with unresolved D. This CDR3 reads CASSRGRNEKLFF. Written as DNA, the CDR3 is TGTGCCAGCAGCCGAGGGAGAAATGAAAAACTGTTTTTT.